The 32 T cell receptor beta chains reported below all come from one sample, sequenced in a study of blood T cell repertoires in COVID-19. Here immunoSEQ multiplex PCR was the method, and the copy in TCRdb shows in-frame clones only, minus some. The table records some 71,000 clones, roughly nine tenths of them present only once. Sequencing was done on a sample of peripheral blood. These receptors were taken from a woman aged 18-29 years with acute or convalescent COVID-19.

The chain links TRBV29-1 to TRBJ2-1; D is uncertain. This CDR3 is 11 amino acids long. V was trimmed by 6 bases and J by 7 bases, leaving 10 bases between them. Germline CDR1 and CDR2: SQVTM and ANQGSEA. As DNA, the CDR3 is TGCAGCGTAGTAGCTGGGAATGAGCAGTTCTTC. As protein: CSVVAGNEQFF.

A single count supports this clone. V is TRBV28 and J is TRBJ1-5, with D tentatively TRBD1 (5 bases). The length of the CDR3 is 15 residues. The V gene's germline CDR1 is MDHEN and CDR2 SYDVKM. Trimming took off 2 bases at V and 4 bases at J, with 12 bases between the two ends. In DNA form, the CDR3 reads TGTGCCAGCAGTTTAGGGGGGACTGGTAATCAGCCCCAGCATTTT. Protein product: CASSLGGTGNQPQHF.

The chain carries TRBV29-1 and TRBJ2-7, with 7 bases aligning to TRBD1. CDR1 is SQVTM, CDR2 ANQGSEA, per germline. The CDR3 sequence is 12 residues long. Losses at the gene ends were 7 bases for V and 1 base for J; bases not matched to a gene: 4. In nucleotides, the CDR3 is TGCAGCGCACAGACAGGGTCCTACGAGCAGTACTTC. Its protein product is CSAQTGSYEQYF.

Only a few counts were recorded for this clone. The chain recombines TRBV6-1 with TRBJ1-6, with a tentative D call TRBD1 (5 bases). Per the germline V gene, CDR1 is MNHNS and CDR2 is SASEGT. This CDR3 comprises 17 residues. V was shortened by 2 bases and J by 5 bases, with 16 bases between the two germline ends. CDR3 amino acids: CASSEIPPRGNNSPLHF. DNA of the CDR3: TGTGCCAGCAGTGAAATCCCACCACGGGGGAATAATTCACCCCTCCACTTT.

A remark on this clone: Other DNA variants within this sample encode the same CDR3. This chain links TRBV2 with TRBJ2-7; perhaps TRBD1 as D (7 bases). Germline V gene sequence: CDR1 SNHLY, CDR2 FYNNEI. Deletions cut 3 bases from V and 2 bases from J, with 11 bases between. The CDR3 covers 14 residues. CDR3 nucleotides: TGTGCCAGCAGTGAGCAGGGGGAGGCCTACGAGCAGTACTTC. It yields the protein CASSEQGEAYEQYF.

This sequence joins TRBV11-2 and TRBJ1-2, with D maybe TRBD1 (5 bases). CDR1 SGHAT and CDR2 FQNNGV come from the germline V gene. The CDR3 sequence is 15 residues long. Deletions cut 1 base from V and 5 bases from J, with 14 bases between. The CDR3 protein is CASSLVSVTDYGYTF. CDR3 DNA: TGTGCCAGCAGCTTAGTATCCGTGACAGATTATGGCTACACCTTC.

The rearrangement links TRBV7-2 to TRBJ2-7; 9 bases are a match to TRBD2. CDR3 size: 15 residues. The junction had 7 bases not matched to a gene; V was cut back by 2 bases and J by 5 bases. Germline V gene sequence: CDR1 SGHTA, CDR2 FQGNSA. The chain's CDR3 is CASSLLPSGIHEQYF. DNA of the CDR3: TGTGCCAGCAGCTTACTGCCTAGCGGGATCCACGAGCAGTACTTC. Full variable domain (rest looked up from reference TRBV7-2 and TRBJ2-7): GAGVSQSPSNKVTEKGKDVELRCDPISGHTALYWYRQSLGQGLEFLIYFQGNSAPDKSGLPSDRFSAERTGGSVSTLTIQRTQQEDSAVYLCASSLLPSGIHEQYFGPGTRLTVT.

The genes are TRBV7-6 and TRBJ1-1, with no clear D. CDR1 SGHVS and CDR2 FNYEAQ come from the germline V gene. Trimming removed 5 bases from V and 5 bases from J, with 12 bases in between. The CDR3 totals 13 residues. CDR3 in amino acids: CASSPGRGTEAFF. For the CDR3, the DNA is TGTGCCAGCAGCCCCGGCCGAGGAACTGAAGCTTTCTTT.

The V and J genes are TRBV6-6 and TRBJ1-5; no clear D. V dropped 2 bases and J dropped 4 bases, with 6 bases sitting between them. The CDR3 is 13 residues long. Germline V lookup: CDR1 MNHNY, CDR2 SVGAGI (reference sequence). DNA of the CDR3: TGTGCCAGCAGTTACACGGTTAATCAGCCCCAGCATTTT. Its translation is CASSYTVNQPQHF.

V usage is TRBV28 and J usage is TRBJ1-1, with 8 nucleotides matching TRBD1. Trimming took 5 bases from V and 1 from J; bases not matched to a gene: 6. Germline lookup yields CDR1 MDHEN and CDR2 SYDVKM. CDR3 length: 15 residues. The CDR3 DNA follows: TGTGCCAGCAGTCCCATAGGACAGGGGAACACTGAAGCTTTCTTT. Translated, it gives CASSPIGQGNTEAFF.

This sequence joins TRBV11-2 and TRBJ2-2; TRBD2 matches at 7 bases. CDR3 length: 13 amino acids. V was clipped by 7 bases and J by 7 bases; unmatched bases: 6. Germline loops: CDR1 SGHAT, CDR2 FQNNGV. This CDR3 is CASIPGGSGELFF. The CDR3 nucleotides are TGTGCCAGCATCCCGGGGGGAAGCGGGGAGCTGTTTTTT.

This chain joins TRBV4-1 and TRBJ2-1, with D unclear. The V gene lost 2 bases and the J gene lost 8 bases, with 13 bases spanning the gap. The CDR3 length is 14 residues. Germline CDR1 is MGHRA and CDR2 is YSYEKL. This CDR3 reads CASSQPVLSHEQFF. The CDR3 DNA reads as TGCGCCAGCAGCCAACCTGTCCTGAGCCATGAGCAGTTCTTC.

The sample holds one count of this clone. CDR3 loop: CASSQNLGRYEQYF. CDR3 in DNA: TGTGCCAGCAGCCAAAATCTGGGGCGATACGAGCAGTACTTC. This rearrangement joins TRBV3-1 (or the pseudogene TRBV3-2) to TRBJ2-7; D is perhaps TRBD1 (5 bases). The CDR3 is 14 residues long. The germline V gene has CDR1 LGHDT and CDR2 YNNKEL (reference sequence). Trimming removed 2 bases from V and 4 bases from J, with 12 bases in between.

The chain carries TRBV6-5 and TRBJ2-7; D perhaps matches TRBD1 (6 bases). V was clipped by 6 bases and J by 5 bases, with 20 bases between them. Germline CDR1 and CDR2: MNHEY and SVGAGI. CDR3 length: 15 amino acids. CDR3 nucleotide sequence: TGTGCCAGCAGACTACCTCAGGGGCCCTGGGACGAGCAGTACTTC. This sequence encodes CASRLPQGPWDEQYF.

The chain couples TRBV5-1 to TRBJ1-2, with TRBD1 as a possible D gene (6 bases). Germline CDR1 and CDR2: SGHRS and YFSETQ. V was pared by 0 bases and J by 4 bases, with 7 bases between. CDR3 length: 13 residues. CDR3 amino acids: CASSLETGYGYTF. Here the CDR3 DNA reads TGCGCCAGCAGCTTGGAGACAGGCTATGGCTACACCTTC.

The chain has TRBV6-6 and TRBJ1-1; 9 bases line up with TRBD1. The V and J ends lost 6 bases and 1 base, in that order; junction bases with no gene match: 3. CDR1 and CDR2 (germline): MNHNY, SVGAGI (reference sequence). This CDR3 comprises 14 residues. CDR3 nucleotide sequence: TGTGCCAGCAGCCTACAGGGGGCGAACACTGAAGCTTTCTTT. It yields the protein CASSLQGANTEAFF.

The V gene is TRBV4-3, the J gene TRBJ2-2, with D unresolved. V lost 4 bases and J 3 bases, leaving 12 bases between the germline ends. The CDR3 has 15 amino acids. CDR1 LGHNA and CDR2 YSLEER come from the germline V gene. CDR3 sequence: CASSPQPSDTGELFF. CDR3 nucleotides: TGCGCCAGCAGCCCCCAACCCTCGGACACCGGGGAGCTGTTTTTT.

This clone showed up just a few times. The chain combines TRBV28 with TRBJ1-5, with 7 positions matching TRBD1. Per germline, CDR1 MDHEN and CDR2 SYDVKM. There are 16 residues in the CDR3. The trim removed 4 bases at V and 6 bases at J, leaving 12 bases unmatched. The CDR3 spells CASSYDGDSWAQPQHF. DNA for the CDR3: TGTGCCAGCAGTTACGACGGGGACAGTTGGGCTCAGCCCCAGCATTTT.

J is TRBJ1-4 and V is TRBV29-1, with D uncertain. V gave up 7 bases and J gave up 4 bases, with 7 bases separating them. The germline CDR1 and CDR2 sequences are SQVTM and ANQGSEA. The length of the CDR3 is 11 residues. CDR3 coding DNA: TGCAGCGCCAACAGTAATGAAAAACTGTTTTTT. This sequence encodes CSANSNEKLFF.

The chain combines TRBV7-8 with TRBJ1-3; 7 bases map to TRBD1. Germline CDR1 is SGHVS and CDR2 is FQNEAQ. The CDR3 runs 14 residues. Trimming took 4 bases from V and 1 from J; bases not matched to a gene: 1. As DNA, the CDR3 is TGTGCCAGCAGCTCCAGGGGGTCTGGAAACACCATATATTTT. Its protein is CASSSRGSGNTIYF.

The chain uses TRBV3-1 (or the pseudogene TRBV3-2) and TRBJ2-1, with D hard to call. In germline, CDR1 is LGHDT, CDR2 YNNKEL (reference sequence). CDR3 length equals 17 residues. The V gene lost 2 bases and the J gene lost 0 bases, with 14 bases spanning the gap. This CDR3 is CASSQSLARSSYNEQFF. The DNA for the CDR3 is TGTGCCAGCAGCCAATCCTTAGCTCGAAGCTCCTACAATGAGCAGTTCTTC.

A note on this clone: Other DNA sequences from this sample encode an identical CDR3 as well. This chain uses TRBV27 with TRBJ1-3; a weak D match, TRBD1 (5 bases). The CDR3 covers 14 residues. Trimming shortened V by 2 bases and J by 4 bases, and 9 bases separated the two germline ends. Germline V gene sequence: CDR1 MNHEY, CDR2 SMNVEV (reference sequence). Here the CDR3 reads CASSLQGSGNTIYF. DNA of the CDR3: TGTGCCAGCAGTTTACAGGGATCCGGAAACACCATATATTTT.

The V call is TRBV5-1, the J call TRBJ1-2; D is perhaps TRBD1 (6 bases). Germline V lookup: CDR1 SGHRS, CDR2 YFSETQ. V shed 5 bases and J shed 6 bases, with 14 bases lying between them. The CDR3 sequence is 13 residues long. The CDR3 is CASREAQGNGYTF. The DNA for the CDR3 is TGCGCCAGCAGGGAGGCACAGGGAAATGGCTACACCTTC.

This CDR3 is CASSIVAGESRPQHF. For the CDR3, the DNA is TGTGCCAGTAGTATAGTGGCAGGGGAGAGTAGGCCCCAGCATTTT. The rearrangement uses TRBV19 and TRBJ1-5; perhaps TRBD1 as D (6 bases). This CDR3 comprises 15 residues. Germline CDR1 and CDR2: LNHDA and SQIVND (reference sequence). V was trimmed by 1 base and J by 9 bases, leaving 16 bases between them.

V gene TRBV12-3 or TRBV12-4 combines with J gene TRBJ2-1, with D maybe TRBD1 (6 bases). Trimming cost V 3 bases and J 5 bases, with 8 bases left between them. CDR3 length: 13 amino acids. CDR3 sequence: CASSFPGDNEQFF. CDR3 DNA sequence: TGTGCCAGCAGTTTCCCAGGGGACAATGAGCAGTTCTTC.

The V and J genes are TRBV2 and TRBJ1-5; 7 bases map to TRBD1. The germline CDR1 and CDR2 sequences are SNHLY and FYNNEI. Trimming cost V 5 bases and J 8 bases; bases outside gene matches: 6. CDR3 length: 13 residues. The CDR3 DNA sequence: TGTGCCAGCAGTTATAGGGGGCTAGAGCCCCAGCATTTT. Amino acids: CASSYRGLEPQHF. The full variable domain, with the rest looked up from reference TRBV2 and TRBJ1-5, is EPEVTQTPSHQVTQMGQEVILRCVPISNHLYFYWYRQILGQKVEFLVSFYNNEISEKSEIFDDQFSVERPDGSNFTLKIRSTKLEDSAMYFCASSYRGLEPQHFGDGTRLSIL.

The genes are TRBV12-3 or TRBV12-4 and TRBJ1-2; D remains unclear. The ends were cut back, 1 base at V and 8 bases at J, with 11 bases in the middle. CDR3 length: 13 amino acids. The CDR3 reads CASSLGSSIGYTF. Here the CDR3 DNA reads TGTGCCAGCAGTTTAGGGTCGAGTATCGGCTACACCTTC.

The rearrangement joins TRBV28 to TRBJ2-7, with a possible D match to TRBD1 (6 bases). The V and J ends lost 3 bases and 6 bases respectively, with 12 bases between them. The length of the CDR3 is 13 residues. CDR1 is MDHEN, CDR2 SYDVKM, per germline. The CDR3 DNA sequence: TGTGCCAGCAGTTTGTCAGGGGACCGCGAGCAGTACTTC. Translating gives CASSLSGDREQYF.

V usage is TRBV7-5 and J usage is TRBJ1-4. TRBV7-5 corresponds to a pseudogene. The CDR3 has 15 residues. Written as DNA, the CDR3 is TGTGTCAGAAGCCCCCAGTCAAGAGGAGTTGAAAAACTGTTTTTT. Amino acids: CVRSPQSRGVEKLFF.

The V gene is TRBV21-1, the J gene TRBJ1-5; TRBD1 reflects the table's D call only, with no check against the DNA. TRBV21-1 is classified as a pseudogene. The CDR3 contains 17 residues. CDR3 loop: CASSPCFGALSNQPQHF. The CDR3 coding sequence is TGTGCCAGCAGCCCATGTTTTGGGGCTCTTAGCAATCAGCCCCAGCATTTT.

The chain carries TRBV4-3 and TRBJ2-7; 7 bases map to TRBD2. Germline V lookup: CDR1 LGHNA, CDR2 YSLEER. V lost 1 base and J lost 0; bases outside the gene matches: 3. This CDR3 contains 15 residues. In nucleotides, the CDR3 is TGCGCCAGCAGCCAAGGGCGGGAGAGCTCCTACGAGCAGTACTTC. This codes for CASSQGRESSYEQYF.

The chain couples TRBV12-3 or TRBV12-4 to TRBJ2-7; no clear D. With 3 bases removed from V and 0 bases from J, the gap between germline ends came to 6 bases. The CDR3 has 13 residues. The chain's CDR3 is CASSFDISYEQYF. The CDR3 coding sequence is TGTGCCAGCAGTTTCGACATCTCCTACGAGCAGTACTTC.